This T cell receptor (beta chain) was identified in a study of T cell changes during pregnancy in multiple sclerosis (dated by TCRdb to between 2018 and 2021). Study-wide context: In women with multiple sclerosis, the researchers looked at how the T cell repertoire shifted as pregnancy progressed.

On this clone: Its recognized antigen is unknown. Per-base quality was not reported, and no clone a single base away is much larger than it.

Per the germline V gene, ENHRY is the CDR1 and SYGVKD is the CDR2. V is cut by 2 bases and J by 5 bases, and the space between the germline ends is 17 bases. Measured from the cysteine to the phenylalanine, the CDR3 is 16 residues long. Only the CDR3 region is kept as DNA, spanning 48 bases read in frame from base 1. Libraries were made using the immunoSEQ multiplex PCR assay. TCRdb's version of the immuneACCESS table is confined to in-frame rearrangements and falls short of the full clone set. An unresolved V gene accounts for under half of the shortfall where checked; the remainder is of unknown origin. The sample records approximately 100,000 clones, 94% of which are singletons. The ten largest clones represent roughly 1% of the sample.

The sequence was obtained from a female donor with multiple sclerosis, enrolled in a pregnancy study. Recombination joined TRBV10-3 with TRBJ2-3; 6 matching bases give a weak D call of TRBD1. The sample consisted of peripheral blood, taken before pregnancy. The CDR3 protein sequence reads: CAISERTAVPLDTQYF. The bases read TGTGCCATCAGTGAGAGGACAGCCGTACCCCTAGATACGCAGTATTTT.